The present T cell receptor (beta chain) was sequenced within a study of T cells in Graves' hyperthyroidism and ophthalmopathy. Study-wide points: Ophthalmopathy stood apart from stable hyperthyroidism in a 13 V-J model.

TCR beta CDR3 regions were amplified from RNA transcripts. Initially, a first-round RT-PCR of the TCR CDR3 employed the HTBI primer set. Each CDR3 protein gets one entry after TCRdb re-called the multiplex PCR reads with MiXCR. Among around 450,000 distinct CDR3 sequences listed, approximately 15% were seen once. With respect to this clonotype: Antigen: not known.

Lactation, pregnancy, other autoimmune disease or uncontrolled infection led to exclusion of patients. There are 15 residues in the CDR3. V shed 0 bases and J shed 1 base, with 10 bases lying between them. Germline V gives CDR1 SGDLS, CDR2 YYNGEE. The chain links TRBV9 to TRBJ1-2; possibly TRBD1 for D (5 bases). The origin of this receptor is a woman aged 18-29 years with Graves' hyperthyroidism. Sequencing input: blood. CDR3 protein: CASSVDGRVNYGYTF. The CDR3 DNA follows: TGTGCCAGCAGCGTAGACGGCAGGGTTAACTATGGCTACACCTTC. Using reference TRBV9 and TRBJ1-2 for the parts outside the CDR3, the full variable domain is DSGVTQTPKHLITATGQRVTLRCSPRSGDLSVYWYQQSLDQGLQFLIQYYNGEERAKGNILERFSAQQFPDLHSELNLSSLELGDSALYFCASSVDGRVNYGYTFGSGTRLTVV.